This TCR beta chain emerged from a study of identical twins. Study-level findings and limits: Those out-of-frame alpha sequences shared by twins showed an excess of low generation probability.

TCRdb redid the calling of the 5' RACE reads with MiXCR, one entry per CDR3 protein. The sample holds around 240,000 distinct CDR3 sequences, 5.5% to 8% seen once. The CDR3 is 16 amino acids. V was shortened by 1 base and J by 0 bases, with 11 bases between the two germline ends. Germline-derived CDR1 and CDR2 are LGHDT and YNNKEL (reference sequence). Turning to this clonotype: Its target is unknown.

Every sampled donor was Caucasian and healthy. The sample was also linked to a second study, of yellow fever vaccine responses in identical twins.

The receptor comes from a woman aged 18-35 years in good health. Sequencing used memory (CD45RO+) T cells sorted from blood. The chain joins TRBV3-1 to TRBJ2-3, with unresolved D. The CDR3 reads CASSQGMGPSTDTQYF. In DNA form, the CDR3 reads TGTGCCAGCAGCCAAGGGATGGGCCCGAGCACAGATACGCAGTATTTT.